The 16 T cell receptor beta chains below come from one sample, sequenced in a study of blood T cell repertoires in COVID-19. Here immunoSEQ multiplex PCR was the method, and the copy in TCRdb shows in-frame clones only, minus some. This table has 150,000 to 190,000 clones, approximately 91% appearing once. The sequenced material came from peripheral blood. The origin of the receptors is a woman in her 70s with acute or convalescent COVID-19.

This chain uses TRBV19 with TRBJ2-1, with D perhaps TRBD1 (6 bases). This CDR3 spans 15 amino acids. Trimming took 10 bases from V and 0 from J, leaving 16 bases between them. Germline V gene sequence: CDR1 LNHDA, CDR2 SQIVND (reference sequence). CDR3: CATLSGDSSYNEQFF. CDR3 bases: TGTGCCACACTATCAGGGGATAGCTCCTACAATGAGCAGTTCTTC. Variable domain in full (rest from reference TRBV19 and TRBJ2-1): DGGITQSPKYLFRKEGQNVTLSCEQNLNHDAMYWYRQDPGQGLRLIYYSQIVNDFQKGDIAEGYSVSREKKESFPLTVTSAQKNPTAFYLCATLSGDSSYNEQFFGPGTRLTVL.

The rearrangement links TRBV12-3 or TRBV12-4 to TRBJ1-1, with a tentative D call TRBD1 (5 bases). The CDR3 covers 13 residues. V shed 6 bases and J shed 3 bases, with 11 bases lying between them. In nucleotides, the CDR3 is TGTGCCAGCAGCGACAGAAGGGACACTGAAGCTTTCTTT. This sequence encodes CASSDRRDTEAFF.

This clone has a single count. This sequence joins TRBV2 and TRBJ2-1; 8 positions match TRBD2. J gave up 0 bases and V 0 bases, and 7 bases lay outside the gene matches. Germline lookup yields CDR1 SNHLY and CDR2 FYNNEI. The CDR3 is made up of 18 amino acids. CDR3 loop: CASSEARVRGASYNEQFF. The CDR3 coding sequence is TGTGCCAGCAGTGAAGCGAGGGTGCGGGGGGCCTCCTACAATGAGCAGTTCTTC. Drawing the rest from reference TRBV2 and TRBJ2-1, the complete variable domain is EPEVTQTPSHQVTQMGQEVILRCVPISNHLYFYWYRQILGQKVEFLVSFYNNEISEKSEIFDDQFSVERPDGSNFTLKIRSTKLEDSAMYFCASSEARVRGASYNEQFFGPGTRLTVL.

The chain combines TRBV6-5 with TRBJ1-1; 8 nucleotides agree with TRBD1. Germline trimming cut 7 bases from V and 0 bases from J; bases unmatched to any gene: 7. The germline V gene encodes CDR1 MNHEY and CDR2 SVGAGI. This CDR3 region has 15 residues. The CDR3 is CASTRQGRMNTEAFF. The CDR3 DNA sequence: TGTGCCAGCACTCGACAGGGGCGGATGAACACTGAAGCTTTCTTT.

This chain links TRBV29-1 with TRBJ2-5; 7 bases map to TRBD1. This CDR3 has 11 residues. Germline-derived CDR1 and CDR2 are SQVTM and ANQGSEA. J gave up 5 bases and V 8 bases, and 5 bases lay outside the gene matches. CDR3 sequence (DNA): TGCAGCCTCAGGGGGTTGGAGACCCAGTACTTC. It encodes CSLRGLETQYF.

The rearrangement uses TRBV5-1 and TRBJ2-2; D might be TRBD2 (5 bases). Germline loops: CDR1 SGHRS, CDR2 YFSETQ. The CDR3 spans 13 residues. Between the trimmed V and J ends, which lost 6 bases and 4 bases, there was a span of 10 bases. The DNA for the CDR3 is TGCGCCAGCACTGCGGGCGGCACCGGGGAGCTGTTTTTT. As protein: CASTAGGTGELFF.

The chain couples TRBV2 to TRBJ1-1; D perhaps matches TRBD1 (5 bases). The CDR3 length is 14 residues. Germline CDR1 SNHLY, CDR2 FYNNEI. Trimming cost V 4 bases and J 5 bases, with 14 bases left between them. The CDR3 nucleotides are TGTGCCAGCAGTGTTCGGTCAGGGTTAACTGAAGCTTTCTTT. Its translation is CASSVRSGLTEAFF.

This clone was detected only once. The chain employs TRBV29-1 and TRBJ1-3, with D uncertain. Germline CDR1 reads SQVTM; CDR2 reads ANQGSEA. The CDR3 spans 14 residues. V lost 6 bases and J lost 4, with 16 bases in between. The chain's CDR3 is CSVLPGTHGNTIYF. The CDR3 coding sequence is TGCAGCGTCCTGCCAGGCACTCACGGAAACACCATATATTTT.

This chain links TRBV4-2 with TRBJ1-2; TRBD1 matches 9 bases. Trimming removed 1 base from V and 6 bases from J; junction bases left unmatched: 6. There are 15 residues in the CDR3. Per germline, CDR1 LGHNA and CDR2 YNFKEQ. The CDR3 is CASSQVGQGIHGYTF. The CDR3 coding sequence is TGTGCCAGCAGCCAAGTGGGACAGGGCATCCATGGCTACACCTTC.

The chain is built from TRBV19 and TRBJ2-1; 7 bases are a match to TRBD1. V dropped 10 bases and J dropped 7; count of bases not matched to a gene: 16. The CDR3 spans 15 residues. Germline CDR1 reads LNHDA; CDR2 reads SQIVND (reference sequence). CDR3: CATTLRDRRGNEQFF. CDR3 nucleotides: TGTGCCACTACCCTACGGGACAGAAGGGGTAATGAGCAGTTCTTC.

V is TRBV4-2 and J is TRBJ2-3; a possible D gene is TRBD2 (7 bases). V was trimmed by 4 bases and J by 1 base, leaving 15 bases between them. The CDR3 has 16 amino acids. Germline CDR1 is LGHNA and CDR2 is YNFKEQ. CDR3 region: CASSPLGGPRTDTQYF. CDR3 DNA sequence: TGTGCCAGCAGCCCACTGGGGGGGCCGCGCACAGATACGCAGTATTTT.

The chain combines TRBV30 with TRBJ1-1; TRBD1 aligns across 7 bases. J was trimmed by 2 bases and V by 2 bases; bases with no gene match: 8. CDR1 and CDR2 (germline): GTSNPN, SVGIG (reference sequence). The CDR3 spans 15 residues. In DNA form, the CDR3 reads TGTGCCTGGAGTCCGCGAGGGGGCGCCAACACTGAAGCTTTCTTT. Its protein is CAWSPRGGANTEAFF.

The V and J genes are TRBV29-1 and TRBJ1-2; 11 nucleotides match TRBD1. J gave up 7 bases and V 3 bases, and 4 bases lay outside the gene matches. Germline assignment: CDR1 SQVTM and CDR2 ANQGSEA. The CDR3 sequence is 13 residues long. The CDR3: CSVDPGTGGGYTF. The CDR3 coding sequence is TGCAGCGTTGACCCCGGGACAGGGGGTGGCTACACCTTC.

V is TRBV6-5 and J is TRBJ1-6; 9 bases map to TRBD1. The V gene's germline CDR1 is MNHEY and CDR2 SVGAGI. The CDR3 length is 14 residues. V was pared by 4 bases and J by 8 bases, with 3 bases of the junction left unmatched. CDR3 DNA sequence: TGTGCCAGCAGTTTTGACAGGGGGGATTCACCCCTCCACTTT. Translated, it gives CASSFDRGDSPLHF.

This rearrangement joins TRBV19 to TRBJ2-2; D possibly corresponds to TRBD1 (5 bases). Germline V gives CDR1 LNHDA, CDR2 SQIVND (reference sequence). Trimming removed 1 base from V and 5 bases from J, with 17 bases in between. The length of the CDR3 is 17 residues. This chain's CDR3 is CASSIGGQAGATGELFF. In DNA form, the CDR3 reads TGTGCCAGTAGTATAGGGGGCCAGGCAGGAGCAACCGGGGAGCTGTTTTTT. The entire variable domain, with the rest obtained from reference TRBV19 and TRBJ2-2, is as follows: DGGITQSPKYLFRKEGQNVTLSCEQNLNHDAMYWYRQDPGQGLRLIYYSQIVNDFQKGDIAEGYSVSREKKESFPLTVTSAQKNPTAFYLCASSIGGQAGATGELFFGEGSRLTVL.

The V and J genes are TRBV2 and TRBJ2-1, with 12 nucleotides matching TRBD2. The germline gives CDR1 SNHLY, CDR2 FYNNEI. The CDR3 extends over 16 amino acids. Germline trimming cut 3 bases from V and 5 bases from J; bases unmatched to any gene: 5. CDR3 amino acids: CASSDFGLAGNNEQFF. The CDR3 DNA is TGTGCCAGCAGTGATTTTGGACTAGCGGGGAACAATGAGCAGTTCTTC.